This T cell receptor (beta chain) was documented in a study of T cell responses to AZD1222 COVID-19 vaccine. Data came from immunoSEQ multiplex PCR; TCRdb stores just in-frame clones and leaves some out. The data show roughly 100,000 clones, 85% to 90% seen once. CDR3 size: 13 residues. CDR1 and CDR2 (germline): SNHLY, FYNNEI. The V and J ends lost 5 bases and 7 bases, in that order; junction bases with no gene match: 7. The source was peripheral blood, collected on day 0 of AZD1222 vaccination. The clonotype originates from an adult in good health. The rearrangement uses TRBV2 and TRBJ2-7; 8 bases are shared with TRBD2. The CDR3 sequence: CASSLEREREQYF. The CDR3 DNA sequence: TGTGCCAGCAGTCTTGAGCGGGAGCGGGAGCAGTACTTC.